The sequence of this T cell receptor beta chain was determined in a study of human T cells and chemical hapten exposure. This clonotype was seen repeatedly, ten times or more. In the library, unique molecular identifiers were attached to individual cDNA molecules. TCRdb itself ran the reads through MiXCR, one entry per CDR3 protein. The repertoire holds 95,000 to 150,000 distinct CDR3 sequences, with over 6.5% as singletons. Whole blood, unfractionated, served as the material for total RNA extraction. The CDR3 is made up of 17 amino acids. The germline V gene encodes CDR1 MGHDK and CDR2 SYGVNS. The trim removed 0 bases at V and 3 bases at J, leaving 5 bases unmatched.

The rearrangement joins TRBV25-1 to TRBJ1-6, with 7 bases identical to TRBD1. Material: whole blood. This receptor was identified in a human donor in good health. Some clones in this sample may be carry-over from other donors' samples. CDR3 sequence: CASSEYVGGSYNSPLHF. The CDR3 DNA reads TGTGCCAGCAGTGAATACGTAGGGGGCAGCTATAATTCACCCCTCCACTTT.